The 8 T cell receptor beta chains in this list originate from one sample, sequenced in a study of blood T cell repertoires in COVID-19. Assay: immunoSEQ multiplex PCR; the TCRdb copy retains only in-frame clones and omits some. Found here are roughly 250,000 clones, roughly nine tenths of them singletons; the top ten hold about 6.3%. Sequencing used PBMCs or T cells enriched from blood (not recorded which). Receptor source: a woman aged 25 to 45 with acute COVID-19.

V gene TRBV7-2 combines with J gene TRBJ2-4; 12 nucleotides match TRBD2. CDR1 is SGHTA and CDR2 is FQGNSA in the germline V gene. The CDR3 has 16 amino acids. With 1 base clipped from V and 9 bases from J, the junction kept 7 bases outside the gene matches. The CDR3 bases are TGTGCCAGCAGCTTAGAAGCTAGCGGGAGGGCCGGCATTCAGTACTTC. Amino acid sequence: CASSLEASGRAGIQYF. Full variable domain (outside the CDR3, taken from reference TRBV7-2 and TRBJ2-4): GAGVSQSPSNKVTEKGKDVELRCDPISGHTALYWYRQSLGQGLEFLIYFQGNSAPDKSGLPSDRFSAERTGGSVSTLTIQRTQQEDSAVYLCASSLEASGRAGIQYFGAGTRLSVL.

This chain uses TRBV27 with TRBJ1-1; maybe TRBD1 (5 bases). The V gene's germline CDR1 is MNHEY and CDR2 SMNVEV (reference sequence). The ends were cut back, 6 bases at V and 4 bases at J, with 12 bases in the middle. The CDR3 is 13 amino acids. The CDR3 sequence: CASSPYGGTEAFF. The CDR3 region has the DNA TGTGCCAGCAGCCCCTACGGGGGCACTGAAGCTTTCTTT.

Here the CDR3 DNA reads TGCGCCAGCAGCTCCGGACAGGGCAATGAGCAGTTCTTC. Amino acid sequence: CASSSGQGNEQFF. The J gene is TRBJ2-1, the V gene TRBV5-1; 8 nucleotides align to TRBD1. The germline V gene encodes CDR1 SGHRS and CDR2 YFSETQ. J was trimmed by 6 bases and V by 3 bases; bases with no gene match: 2. The CDR3 runs 13 residues.

CDR3 region: CASSHKTGTSGRSNEQFF. DNA of the CDR3: TGTGCCAGCAGTCACAAAACCGGGACTAGCGGGAGATCGAATGAGCAGTTCTTC. The chain employs TRBV7-8 and TRBJ2-1, with TRBD2 matching 14 bases. Germline V gene sequence: CDR1 SGHVS, CDR2 FQNEAQ. The V and J ends lost 6 bases and 7 bases, in that order; junction bases with no gene match: 14. The CDR3 totals 18 residues.

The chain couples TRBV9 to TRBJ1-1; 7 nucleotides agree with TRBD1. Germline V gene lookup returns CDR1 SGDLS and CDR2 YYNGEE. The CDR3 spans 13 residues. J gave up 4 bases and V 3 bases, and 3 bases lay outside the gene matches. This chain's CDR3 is CASSGRDSTEAFF. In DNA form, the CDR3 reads TGTGCCAGCAGCGGCCGGGACAGCACTGAAGCTTTCTTT.

The CDR3 DNA reads as TGTGCCTGCTCCCGAAGGGCGGGGACCCAGTACTTC. This sequence encodes CACSRRAGTQYF. V and J are TRBV30 and TRBJ2-5; the D gene is possibly TRBD2 (5 bases). Trimming took off 6 bases at V and 7 bases at J, with 15 bases between the two ends. Germline loops: CDR1 GTSNPN, CDR2 SVGIG (reference sequence). This CDR3 has 12 amino acids.

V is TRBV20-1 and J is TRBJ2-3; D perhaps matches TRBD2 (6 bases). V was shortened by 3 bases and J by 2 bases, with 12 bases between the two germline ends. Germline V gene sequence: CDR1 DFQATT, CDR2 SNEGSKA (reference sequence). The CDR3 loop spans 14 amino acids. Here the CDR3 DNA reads TGCAGTGCTAGTGATAGCGGCCCCACAGATACGCAGTATTTT. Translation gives CSASDSGPTDTQYF.

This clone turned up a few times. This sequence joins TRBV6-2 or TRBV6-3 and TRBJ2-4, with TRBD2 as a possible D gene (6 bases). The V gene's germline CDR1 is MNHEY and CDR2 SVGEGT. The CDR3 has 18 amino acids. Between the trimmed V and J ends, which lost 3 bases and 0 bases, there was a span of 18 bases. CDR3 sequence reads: CASSYWSGTPVAKNIQYF. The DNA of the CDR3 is TGTGCCAGCAGTTATTGGTCCGGGACTCCAGTAGCCAAAAACATTCAGTACTTC.